These 31 T cell receptor beta chains were sequenced from one sample in a study of blood T cells in healthy people across ages. Sample-barcoded 5' priming and a J-beta primer mix drove a second PCR of 7 to 11 cycles. MiXCR, run by TCRdb on the 5' RACE reads, gives a single entry per CDR3 protein. The sample yields hundreds of thousands of distinct CDR3 sequences, roughly 46% seen once. Sequencing was done on a sample of blood. The receptors were sampled from a man at least 80 years old in good health.

The rearrangement joins TRBV2 to TRBJ2-7, with a possible D match to TRBD1 (5 bases). CDR3 length: 13 residues. Germline V gives CDR1 SNHLY, CDR2 FYNNEI. Trimming cost V 7 bases and J 3 bases, with 13 bases left between them. CDR3 in amino acids: CASTLNRSYEQYF. The CDR3 bases are TGTGCCAGCACGCTAAACAGGAGCTACGAGCAGTACTTC.

This chain connects TRBV25-1 to TRBJ1-1; D ambiguous. Trimming took 7 bases from V and 5 from J, leaving 11 bases between them. CDR3 size: 12 residues. Germline V CDR1 and CDR2: MGHDK, SYGVNS. For the CDR3, the DNA is TGTGCCAGCAAGACTACGGGGACTGAAGCTTTCTTT. Protein product: CASKTTGTEAFF.

J is TRBJ2-1 and V is TRBV28, with TRBD2 identical over 9 bases. The CDR3 is 16 residues long. Germline lookup yields CDR1 MDHEN and CDR2 SYDVKM. Germline trimming cut 4 bases from V and 1 base from J; bases unmatched to any gene: 5. The CDR3 loop reads CASSSHSGGSYNEQFF. DNA for the CDR3: TGTGCCAGCAGTTCACATAGCGGGGGATCCTACAATGAGCAGTTCTTC.

The chain joins TRBV20-1 to TRBJ1-1; D remains ambiguous. This CDR3 contains 15 residues. Germline lookup yields CDR1 DFQATT and CDR2 SNEGSKA (reference sequence). The CDR3 bases are TGCAGGGCCATAACAGTCGGGTTCTCGAACACTGAAGCTTTCTTT. Translating it yields CRAITVGFSNTEAFF.

Concerning this clonotype: A clone one base away is much larger, so this may be a read error. The genes are TRBV3-1 and TRBJ2-1; TRBD2 agrees at 9 bases. The CDR3 loop spans 16 amino acids. CDR1 and CDR2 (germline): LGHDT, YNNKEL (reference sequence). V shed 0 bases and J 8 bases; nucleotides not matched to a gene: 8. The CDR3: CASSQDVAGGPDEQFF. In nucleotides, the CDR3 is TGTGCCAGCAGCCAAGATGTTGCGGGAGGGCCCGATGAGCAGTTCTTC.

V usage is TRBV18 and J usage is TRBJ2-3; possibly TRBD2 for D (5 bases). V lost 3 bases, J lost 4 bases, and 14 bases lay in between. The CDR3 is 15 amino acids. Germline V lookup: CDR1 KGHSH, CDR2 LQKENI. CDR3 DNA sequence: TGTGCCAGCTCACCCATCTCGGGAATCTCAGATACGCAGTATTTT. It codes for CASSPISGISDTQYF.

The CDR3 DNA sequence: TGCAGTGCCATCATCCGGGGGGCCCAAGAGACCCAGTACTTC. Translation: CSAIIRGAQETQYF. The chain couples TRBV20-1 to TRBJ2-5, with D possibly being TRBD2 (7 bases). Germline lookup yields CDR1 DFQATT and CDR2 SNEGSKA (reference sequence). Trimming took off 6 bases at V and 1 base at J, with 15 bases between the two ends. CDR3 length: 14 residues.

The rearrangement joins TRBV6-2 or TRBV6-3 to TRBJ1-2, with D possibly being TRBD1 (5 bases). In germline, CDR1 is MNHEY, CDR2 SVGEGT. With 4 bases removed from V and 4 bases from J, the gap between germline ends came to 13 bases. CDR3 length: 14 amino acids. The CDR3 DNA reads TGTGCCAGCAGTTCCGTGACAGATTCCTATGGCTACACCTTC. Its translation: CASSSVTDSYGYTF.

The gene calls are TRBV19 and TRBJ1-5; a weak D match, TRBD1 (6 bases). This CDR3 has 13 residues. The V end lost 10 bases, the J end lost 0 bases, and 10 bases lay between the germline ends. CDR1 is LNHDA and CDR2 is SQIVND in the germline V gene (reference sequence). CDR3 in amino acids: CANLDSSNQPQHF. DNA for the CDR3: TGTGCCAACCTGGACAGTAGCAATCAGCCCCAGCATTTT.

CDR3 sequence: CASSWGSHEQFF. Here the CDR3 DNA reads TGCGCCAGCAGCTGGGGCTCTCATGAGCAGTTCTTC. This chain connects TRBV5-1 to TRBJ2-1; a possible D gene is TRBD1 (5 bases). The V gene lost 3 bases and the J gene lost 8 bases, with 9 bases spanning the gap. Germline CDR1 is SGHRS and CDR2 is YFSETQ. This CDR3 contains 12 residues.

The chain uses TRBV5-1 and TRBJ2-3; TRBD2 agrees at 14 bases. This CDR3 is 16 amino acids long. Trimming cost V 8 bases and J 6 bases; bases outside gene matches: 11. Germline assignment: CDR1 SGHRS and CDR2 YFSETQ. This CDR3 reads CARSQGLAGVVDTQYF. The DNA for the CDR3 is TGCGCCAGGAGCCAGGGACTAGCGGGAGTAGTGGATACGCAGTATTTT.

This clonotype was found many times. This sequence joins TRBV28 and TRBJ2-7; TRBD2 matches 10 bases. Trimming took 3 bases from V and 5 from J; bases not matched to a gene: 7. CDR3 size: 15 residues. Germline loops: CDR1 MDHEN, CDR2 SYDVKM. CDR3 amino acids: CASSLTSGFMDEQYF. The CDR3 nucleotides are TGTGCCAGCAGTTTGACTAGCGGGTTCATGGACGAGCAGTACTTC.

Many counts were recorded for this clonotype. The chain links TRBV20-1 to TRBJ2-1, with 11 positions matching TRBD2. Germline loops: CDR1 DFQATT, CDR2 SNEGSKA (reference sequence). The CDR3 extends over 15 amino acids. With 0 bases clipped from V and 9 bases from J, the junction kept 7 bases outside the gene matches. CDR3 DNA sequence: TGCAGTGCTAGAGATCTACTAGCGGGAGTGGCTGAGCAGTTCTTC. Its protein is CSARDLLAGVAEQFF.

The chain uses TRBV7-9 and TRBJ2-2, with D hard to call. The CDR3 length is 14 residues. Germline loops: CDR1 SEHNR, CDR2 FQNEAQ (reference sequence). The ends were cut back, 5 bases at V and 3 bases at J, with 10 bases in the middle. CDR3 sequence (DNA): TGTGCCAGCAGCCGCCTTTTAGACACCGGGGAGCTGTTTTTT. It specifies CASSRLLDTGELFF.

This sequence joins TRBV15 and TRBJ2-1, with 7 bases lining up with TRBD2. With V trimmed by 5 bases and J by 6 bases, 4 bases remained unmatched. This CDR3 comprises 13 residues. In germline, CDR1 is LNHNV, CDR2 YYDKDF (reference sequence). The CDR3 coding sequence is TGTGCCACCAGCGGACTAGTAGGCAATGAGCAGTTCTTC. It codes for CATSGLVGNEQFF.

V is TRBV2 and J is TRBJ2-2; either TRBD1 or TRBD2 may fit D (5 bases each). This CDR3 region has 15 residues. V was pared by 8 bases and J by 3 bases, with 16 bases between. CDR1 SNHLY and CDR2 FYNNEI come from the germline V gene. The DNA of the CDR3 is TGTGCCAGCGGGGCGATTAGCGCCGACACCGGGGAGCTGTTTTTT. Translating gives CASGAISADTGELFF. The whole variable domain, filled in from reference TRBV2 and TRBJ2-2, reads EPEVTQTPSHQVTQMGQEVILRCVPISNHLYFYWYRQILGQKVEFLVSFYNNEISEKSEIFDDQFSVERPDGSNFTLKIRSTKLEDSAMYFCASGAISADTGELFFGEGSRLTVL.

The J gene is TRBJ2-2, the V gene TRBV18; TRBD1 matches 7 bases. This CDR3 is built from 15 residues. V lost 2 bases to trimming and J lost 4 bases; unmatched junction nucleotides: 4. The germline gives CDR1 KGHSH, CDR2 LQKENI. In DNA, the CDR3 is TGTGCCAGCTCACCAGGACAGGTGCGCACCGGGGAGCTGTTTTTT. It is translated as CASSPGQVRTGELFF.

This chain joins TRBV7-9 and TRBJ2-2; a weak D match, TRBD1 (5 bases). This CDR3 spans 14 amino acids. Trimming shortened V by 4 bases and J by 2 bases, and 8 bases separated the two germline ends. The germline V gene has CDR1 SEHNR and CDR2 FQNEAQ (reference sequence). The CDR3 loop reads CASSSTENTGELFF. CDR3 nucleotide sequence: TGTGCCAGCAGCTCGACAGAAAACACCGGGGAGCTGTTTTTT.

There are a few counts of this clonotype. V is TRBV5-1 and J is TRBJ2-1; 9 bases line up with TRBD1. The CDR3 extends over 14 amino acids. Looked up from germline, CDR1 is SGHRS and CDR2 is YFSETQ. Trimming removed 4 bases from V and 7 bases from J; junction bases left unmatched: 6. CDR3 nucleotide sequence: TGCGCCAGCAGCCGGACAGGGGTATTGAATGAGCAGTTCTTC. This translates into CASSRTGVLNEQFF.

V is TRBV4-2 and J is TRBJ2-1; 8 bases are a match to TRBD2. The CDR3 length is 16 residues. Germline CDR1 is LGHNA and CDR2 is YNFKEQ. The trim removed 4 bases at V and 8 bases at J, leaving 13 bases unmatched. The CDR3 region is CASSRELQREFDEQFF. The CDR3 coding sequence is TGTGCCAGCAGCCGAGAGTTACAGCGGGAGTTCGATGAGCAGTTCTTC.

This chain uses TRBV7-8 with TRBJ2-4; D perhaps matches TRBD2 (6 bases). There are 13 residues in the CDR3. V was shortened by 5 bases and J by 9 bases, with 14 bases between the two germline ends. The germline gives CDR1 SGHVS, CDR2 FQNEAQ. CDR3 DNA: TGTGCCAGCAGCCTTGGCGGGGAGCCCATTCAGTACTTC. Encoded protein: CASSLGGEPIQYF.

This clonotype was seen at least ten times. The chain couples TRBV5-1 to TRBJ2-7; a weak D match, TRBD1 (6 bases). The CDR3 is 12 amino acids. CDR1 is SGHRS and CDR2 is YFSETQ in the germline V gene. V gave up 4 bases and J gave up 4 bases, with 9 bases separating them. CDR3 sequence: CASSRGQYEQYF. The DNA for the CDR3 is TGCGCCAGCAGCCGCGGACAGTACGAGCAGTACTTC.

This chain uses TRBV12-3 or TRBV12-4 with TRBJ2-4; tentative D call: TRBD1 (5 bases). The CDR3 spans 15 residues. Between the trimmed V and J ends, which lost 5 bases and 0 bases, there was a span of 11 bases. The CDR3 protein is CASSRQNLAKNIQYF. The CDR3 DNA reads as TGTGCCAGCAGTAGACAGAATCTAGCCAAAAACATTCAGTACTTC.

This chain uses TRBV7-9 with TRBJ1-3; D uncertain. Trimming removed 1 base from V and 6 bases from J, with 7 bases in between. Germline V gives CDR1 SEHNR, CDR2 FQNEAQ (reference sequence). This CDR3 has 13 residues. CDR3 residues: CASSLVPENTIYF. The DNA of the CDR3 is TGTGCCAGCAGCTTAGTTCCTGAAAACACCATATATTTT. Based on the CDR3 plus reference TRBV7-9 and TRBJ1-3, the full variable domain is DTGVSQNPRHKITKRGQNVTFRCDPISEHNRLYWYRQTLGQGPEFLTYFQNEAQLEKSRLLSDRFSAERPKGSFSTLEIQRTEQGDSAMYLCASSLVPENTIYFGEGSWLTVV.

This clonotype turned up a few times. J is TRBJ1-2 and V is TRBV6-2 or TRBV6-3; 9 bases align to TRBD1. Looked up from germline, CDR1 is MNHEY and CDR2 is SVGEGT. This CDR3 comprises 15 residues. The ends lost 6 bases at V and 3 bases at J; junction bases unmatched: 8. For the CDR3, the DNA is TGTGCCAGCAGCTCTCCGGGACAGGGTTACTATGGCTACACCTTC. Translating gives CASSSPGQGYYGYTF.

The V call is TRBV7-3, the J call TRBJ2-2; 12 bases are shared with TRBD2. Germline assignment: CDR1 SGHTA and CDR2 FQGTGA. CDR3 size: 17 residues. V trimming: 3 bases; J trimming: 5 bases; junction bases outside the gene matches: 7. Written as DNA, the CDR3 is TGTGCCAGCAGCTTCACTAGCGGGGGGCCTTCGACCGGGGAGCTGTTTTTT. It encodes CASSFTSGGPSTGELFF.

This clonotype was observed a handful of times. This chain uses TRBV28 with TRBJ2-1, with D uncertain. The CDR3 contains 13 residues. Germline V gene data show CDR1 as MDHEN and CDR2 as SYDVKM. The V and J ends lost 4 bases and 10 bases respectively, with 14 bases between them. CDR3 region: CASSSRTPSEQFF. DNA for the CDR3: TGTGCCAGCAGTTCCCGGACCCCAAGCGAGCAGTTCTTC.

The chain employs TRBV20-1 and TRBJ2-7; D perhaps matches TRBD2 (6 bases). This CDR3 region has 15 residues. V lost 0 bases and J lost 5, with 17 bases in between. CDR1 and CDR2 (germline): DFQATT, SNEGSKA (reference sequence). The CDR3 is CSARDGREVIHEQYF. The CDR3 DNA is TGCAGTGCTAGAGATGGGCGGGAAGTCATTCACGAGCAGTACTTC.

The chain joins TRBV25-1 to TRBJ2-5; 7 bases agree with TRBD1. The end of the DNA fits TRBJ2-7 better, so the J call may be wrong. Looked up from germline, CDR1 is MGHDK and CDR2 is SYGVNS. The CDR3 has 14 amino acids. CDR3 nucleotides: TGTGCCAGCAGTGGTTGGACAGGCCCCAGCGAGCAGTACTTC. Protein: CASSGWTGPSEQYF.

J is TRBJ2-1 and V is TRBV7-2, with 9 bases identical to TRBD1. With V trimmed by 2 bases and J by 1 base, 15 bases remained unmatched. CDR1 is SGHTA and CDR2 is FQGNSA in the germline V gene. There are 20 residues in the CDR3. The CDR3: CASSLRFGTGLSISYNEQFF. Here the CDR3 DNA reads TGTGCCAGCAGCTTACGCTTTGGGACAGGGCTTTCAATTTCCTACAATGAGCAGTTCTTC.

J is TRBJ1-1 and V is TRBV20-1; D is undetermined. V lost 1 base, J lost 2 bases, and 11 bases lay in between. This CDR3 is built from 14 residues. Germline assignment: CDR1 DFQATT and CDR2 SNEGSKA (reference sequence). The DNA of the CDR3 is TGCAGTGCTAGAGTTCAGCAGTCCAACACTGAAGCTTTCTTT. This translates into CSARVQQSNTEAFF.